Listed here is a single T cell receptor (beta chain). How the authors handled the data: Estimated nucleated cell counts came from reference gene primer amplification. The protocol was immunoSEQ multiplex PCR, while the TCRdb copy is restricted to in-frame clones and leaves out a portion. V and J calls and clone size are given by that table; D and trimming were obtained from the DNA. The table records about 33,000 clones, roughly 85% of them present only once. The sample comes from a study of blood T cell repertoires in COVID-19. Study background: Sites across the United States, Italy and Spain contributed samples from acute and convalescent COVID-19. Sample material is recorded as cDNA or gDNA derived from T cells, B-cell-depleted T cells, or PBMCs.

The clonotype comes from a man older than 75 with active COVID-19. The material sequenced was peripheral blood.

The CDR3 nucleotides read TGTGCCAGCTCACCACGGAGCGGAAGCTACGAGCAGTACTTC. Encoded protein: CASSPRSGSYEQYF. The chain employs TRBV18 and TRBJ2-7, with a tentative D call TRBD2 (5 bases). In germline, CDR1 is KGHSH, CDR2 LQKENI. The CDR3 contains 14 residues. V was clipped by 1 base and J by 3 bases, with 10 bases between them. The full variable domain, completed using reference TRBV18 and TRBJ2-7, is NAGVMQNPRHLVRRRGQEARLRCSPMKGHSHVYWYRQLPEEGLKFMVYLQKENIIDESGMPKERFSAEFPKEGPSILRIQQVVRGDSAAYFCASSPRSGSYEQYFGPGTRLTVT.